A selection of T cell receptor beta chains follows, all from one sample in a study of blood T cell repertoires in COVID-19. Clones were read by immunoSEQ multiplex PCR, and TCRdb kept only the in-frame ones, dropping some. Of 200,000 to 250,000 clones in the sample, 70% to 90% were seen once. The sample was PBMCs or T cells enriched from blood (not recorded which). These receptors were obtained from a man aged 25-45 years who had recovered from COVID-19. Each CDR3 is given with its conserved first and last residue. The D gene is left open where the match is weak. Size is omitted from some rows. Given values are once, few, many or a class for expanded clones.

V gene	J gene	D gene	clone size	CDR3 DNA	CDR3 protein
TRBV6-1	TRBJ2-1	TRBD1	few	TGTGCCAGCAGTGCATATTCTCCGGGACAGGTGGGCAATGAGCAGTTCTTC	CASSAYSPGQVGNEQFF
TRBV7-3	TRBJ2-3	-	-	TGTGCCAGCAGCTTATACGGAGCTAGCACAGATACGCAGTATTTT	CASSLYGASTDTQYF
TRBV7-7	TRBJ1-2	TRBD1	-	TGTGCCAGCAGCTTAGTAGGGACAGGGAATCTCCTAGAATATGGCTACACCTTC	CASSLVGTGNLLEYGYTF
TRBV7-2	TRBJ2-7	TRBD2	-	TGTGCCAGCAGCTTCACCTTAGCGGGCCACTACTACGAGCAGTACTTC	CASSFTLAGHYYEQYF
TRBV27	TRBJ1-4	TRBD1	once	TGTGCCAGCAGTTTCAGACGGACAGGGGGAAGTGAAAAACTGTTTTTT	CASSFRRTGGSEKLFF
TRBV6-5	TRBJ1-1	-	once	TGTGCCAGCAGTCGAACACAGGGACGGGGTGAAGCTTTCTTT	CASSRTQGRGEAFF
TRBV27	TRBJ2-3	-	-	TGTGCCAGCAGTCTCTCCCCGGGAACCCGAACAGATACGCAGTATTTT	CASSLSPGTRTDTQYF
TRBV28	TRBJ2-1	-	-	TGTGCCAGCAGTCCTACGGGGTTCTCCTACAATGAGCAGTTCTTC	CASSPTGFSYNEQFF
TRBV7-9	TRBJ2-7	-	-	TGTGCCAGCAGCCCCCGGGGGGCGGGAGTGCGGGAGCAGTACTTC	CASSPRGAGVREQYF
TRBV3-1/TRBV3-2	TRBJ1-2	TRBD1	once	TGTGCCAGCAGCCAAGACCCGCGGCAGGGGGGTGGCTACACCTTC	CASSQDPRQGGGYTF
TRBV6-5	TRBJ1-2	-	few	TGTGCCAGCAGTTACAGGGGATTTAGGGATGGCTACACCTTC	CASSYRGFRDGYTF
TRBV7-3	TRBJ2-5	-	-	TGTGCCAGCAGCTTAACGATGGGGCAGCAAGAGACCCAGTACTTC	CASSLTMGQQETQYF
TRBV11-2	TRBJ1-3	TRBD1	-	TGTGCCAGCAGCTTAAGGGACAGCAGCGTCTCTGGAAACACCATATATTTT	CASSLRDSSVSGNTIYF
TRBV7-2	TRBJ2-3	-	-	TGTGCCAGCAGCTTAGGACTGATCACAGATACGCAGTATTTT	CASSLGLITDTQYF
TRBV20-1	TRBJ1-2	-	-	TGCAGTGCCCCCGGTCCACGGGGCTACACCTTC	CSAPGPRGYTF
TRBV24-1	TRBJ2-7	TRBD1	-	TGTGCCACCAGTGATTTTTGGGACAGAGGCACCTACGAGCAGTACTTC	CATSDFWDRGTYEQYF
TRBV25-1	TRBJ2-7	-	-	TGTGCCAGCAGTGACGCGGGGTTCTACGAGCAGTACTTC	CASSDAGFYEQYF
TRBV24-1	TRBJ1-1	-	-	TGTGCCACCAGAAAAGACTCTCTAGTCCGGGCTTTCTTT	CATRKDSLVRAFF
TRBV3-1/TRBV3-2	TRBJ1-6	-	-	TGTGCCAGCAGCCAAGGCAGGAATTCACCCCTCCACTTT	CASSQGRNSPLHF
TRBV19	TRBJ2-2	-	-	TGTGCCAGTAGTATGGGGCAGAGCTCCGGGGAGCTGTTTTTT	CASSMGQSSGELFF